The clone carrying this TCR beta chain appeared a few times. Its specificity is unknown. This sample was included in a study of T cells in Graves' hyperthyroidism and ophthalmopathy. On the study more broadly: Specimen type is peripheral blood, collected at initial diagnosis prior to any treatment.

The CDR3 regions of TCR beta were amplified from RNA transcripts. The TCR CDR3 first-round RT-PCR relied on the HTBI primer set. MiXCR was run by TCRdb on the multiplex PCR reads, yielding one entry per CDR3 protein. The sample has 300,000 to 450,000 distinct CDR3 sequences, roughly 25% seen once. The study, taken as a whole, reports: A median about 7 months before onset, the model predicted ophthalmopathy.

Graves' hyperthyroidism was deemed stable absent ophthalmopathy progression within 18 months. Disease duration under 2 months; hyperthyroidism patients were aged 18 to 65. The CDR3 totals 13 residues. CDR1 is KGHDR, CDR2 SFDVKD, per germline. The V end was cut by 7 bases, the J end by 8 bases, with 16 bases between. This receptor was identified in a man aged 50 to 59 with Graves' hyperthyroidism. The sequencing sample was made of blood. The chain recombines TRBV24-1 with TRBJ1-2; D is possibly TRBD1 (6 bases). CDR3 sequence reads: CATRSAGAEGYTF. The CDR3 DNA is TGTGCCACCAGGTCAGCAGGGGCGGAAGGCTACACCTTC.